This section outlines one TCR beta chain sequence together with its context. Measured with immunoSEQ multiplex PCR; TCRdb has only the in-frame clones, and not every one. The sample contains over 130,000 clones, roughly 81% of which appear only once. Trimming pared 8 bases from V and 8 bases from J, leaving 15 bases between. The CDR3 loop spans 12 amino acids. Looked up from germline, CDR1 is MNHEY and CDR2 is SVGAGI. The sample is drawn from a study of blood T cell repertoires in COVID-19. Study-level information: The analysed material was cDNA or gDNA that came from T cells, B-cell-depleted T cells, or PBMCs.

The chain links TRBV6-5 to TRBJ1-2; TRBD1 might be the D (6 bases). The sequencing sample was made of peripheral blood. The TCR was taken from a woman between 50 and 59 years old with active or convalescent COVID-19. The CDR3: CASWWEGGGYTF. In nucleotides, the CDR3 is TGTGCCAGCTGGTGGGAGGGGGGCGGCTACACCTTC.